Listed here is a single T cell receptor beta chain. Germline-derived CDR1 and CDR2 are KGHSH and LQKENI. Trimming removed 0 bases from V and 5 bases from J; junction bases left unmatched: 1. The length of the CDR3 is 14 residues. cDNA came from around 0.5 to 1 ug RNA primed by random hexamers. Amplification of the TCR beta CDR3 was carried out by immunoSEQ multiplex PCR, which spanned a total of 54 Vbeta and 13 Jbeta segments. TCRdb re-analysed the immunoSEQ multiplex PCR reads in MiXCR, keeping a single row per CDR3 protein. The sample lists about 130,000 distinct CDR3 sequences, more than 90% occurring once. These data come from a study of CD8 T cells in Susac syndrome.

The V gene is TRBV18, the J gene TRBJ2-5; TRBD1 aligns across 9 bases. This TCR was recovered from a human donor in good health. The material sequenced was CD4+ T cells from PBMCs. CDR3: CASSPPTGGETQYF. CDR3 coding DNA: TGTGCCAGCTCACCACCCACAGGGGGCGAGACCCAGTACTTC.